The T cell receptor (beta chain) under discussion was sequenced for a study of shared clonotypes between healthy human individuals. Overall study context: Sampling drew on donors who were a couple of women and three men aged 18 to 49. Findings of the study overall: Several donors showed sharing of around 5.3% of naive CD4 clonotypes. Memory subsets had estimated richness that was generally smaller than that of naive subsets.

Turning to this clone: Its antigen is unidentified.

CD45RO-negative CD8 cells positively selected for CCR7 made up the naive population, which excluded terminally differentiated effector memory CD45RA+ cells. The study drew its donors from healthy HIV-negative adults without recent acute infections or vaccinations. Data came from immunoSEQ multiplex PCR; TCRdb stores just in-frame clones and leaves some out. The repertoire holds millions of clones, with just under 95% as singletons. Trimming took 1 base from V and 7 from J; bases not matched to a gene: 2. CDR1 is SGHDN and CDR2 is FVKESK in the germline V gene. The CDR3 runs 13 residues. This chain joins TRBV14 and TRBJ1-2, with 8 bases fitting TRBD1. The TCR was taken from a man between 18 and 29 years old in good health. The sequenced sample consisted of naive CD8+ T cells sorted from blood. This CDR3 is CASSQAQGAGYTF. Written as DNA, the CDR3 is TGTGCCAGCAGCCAAGCCCAGGGGGCTGGCTACACCTTC.